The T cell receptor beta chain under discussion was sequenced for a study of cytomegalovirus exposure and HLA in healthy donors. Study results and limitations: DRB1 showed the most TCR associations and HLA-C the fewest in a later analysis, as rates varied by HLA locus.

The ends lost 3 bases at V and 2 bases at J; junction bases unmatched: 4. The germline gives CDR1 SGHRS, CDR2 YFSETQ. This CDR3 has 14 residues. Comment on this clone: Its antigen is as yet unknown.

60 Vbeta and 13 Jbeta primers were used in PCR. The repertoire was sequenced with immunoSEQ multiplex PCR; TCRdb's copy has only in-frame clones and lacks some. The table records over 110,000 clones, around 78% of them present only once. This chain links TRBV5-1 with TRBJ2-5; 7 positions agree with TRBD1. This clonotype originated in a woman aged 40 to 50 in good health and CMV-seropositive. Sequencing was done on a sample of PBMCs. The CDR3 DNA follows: TGCGCCAGCAGCTCCCGACAGGGTCAAGAGACCCAGTACTTC. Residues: CASSSRQGQETQYF.